This entry features one TCR beta chain sequence. What it recognizes is unknown. The sample is drawn from a study of T cell responses to AZD1222 COVID-19 vaccine. Germline values: CDR1 SGHRS, CDR2 YFSETQ. The CDR3 length is 15 residues. V was clipped by 8 bases and J by 3 bases, with 20 bases between them. Generated by immunoSEQ multiplex PCR, the TCRdb table keeps only in-frame clones and is missing some. The sample has 120,000 or so clones; about 95% are singletons. The study's findings and limits: Donors were largely white British and mainly female; clonal diversity was possibly underestimated. AZD1222 recipients seropositive at baseline numbered only five to seven. There were repertoire samples only from the period after the peak T cell response.

The chain employs TRBV5-1 and TRBJ1-1; D ambiguous. The sequence was obtained from an adult who received the AZD1222 COVID-19 vaccine. Sequenced here: peripheral blood, sampled 28 days after the second AZD1222 dose. The CDR3 region is CASIFSSLPYTEAFF. The CDR3 bases are TGCGCCAGTATCTTCAGCTCGCTTCCTTACACTGAAGCTTTCTTT.